These 2 T cell receptor beta chains share one sample of origin, sequenced in a study of metastatic and nonmetastatic thyroid tumors. TCRdb re-analyzed the PCR reads using MiXCR. The repertoire holds under 6,500 clones, with 34% as singletons. Thyroid surgery took place with no prior treatment in any patient. Specimen: adjacent normal tissue. The receptors originated from a male donor with papillary thyroid cancer or a benign thyroid nodule (not recorded which). Some clones in this sample may be carry-over from other donors' samples.

The sample holds a few counts of this clone. The chain couples TRBV19 to TRBJ1-6; D call uncertain. V was trimmed by 6 bases and J by 8 bases, leaving 11 bases between them. Germline V gene lookup returns CDR1 LNHDA and CDR2 SQIVND (reference sequence). The CDR3 consists of 13 residues. This chain's CDR3 is CASRGPRDSPLHF. CDR3 bases: TGTGCCAGTAGGGGTCCGCGGGATTCACCCCTCCACTTT.

This clone was found a few times. At one boundary the junction diverges from the germline segment, which might be a read error. This chain joins TRBV27 and TRBJ2-7, with D possibly being TRBD2 (6 bases). Germline CDR1 MNHEY, CDR2 SMNVEV (reference sequence). CDR3 size: 12 residues. CDR3 in amino acids: CASRTSDYEKYF. In DNA, the CDR3 is TGTGCCAGCAGGACTAGTGACTACGAGAAGTACTTC.